This entry lists 25 T cell receptor beta chains sequenced from one sample in a study of OX40 agonist ivuxolimab in advanced cancers. Method: immunoSEQ multiplex PCR; TCRdb's copy keeps in-frame clones and lacks some. The sample yields 46,000 or so clones, over 60% seen once. The sequencing used CD4+ or CD8+ T cells sorted from blood, collected in a trial of the OX40 agonist ivuxolimab. All receptors come from an adult with an advanced solid tumor such as melanoma, head and neck, liver or kidney cancer.

The CDR3 is CASSGFKAPSTGELFF. The CDR3 DNA follows: TGTGCCAGTAGCGGTTTTAAAGCGCCCAGCACCGGGGAGCTGTTTTTT. This chain connects TRBV19 to TRBJ2-2; D gene unclear. CDR1 and CDR2 (germline): LNHDA, SQIVND (reference sequence). CDR3 size: 16 residues. V was trimmed by 6 bases and J by 4 bases, leaving 18 bases between them.

The chain carries TRBV9 and TRBJ1-1; D is perhaps TRBD1 (5 bases). This CDR3 is 18 amino acids long. Germline V gene data show CDR1 as SGDLS and CDR2 as YYNGEE. The V gene lost 0 bases and the J gene lost 2 bases, with 20 bases spanning the gap. CDR3 protein: CASSVVHGGRKLNTEAFF. The CDR3 region has the DNA TGTGCCAGCAGCGTAGTTCACGGGGGGAGGAAACTAAACACTGAAGCTTTCTTT. Complete variable domain (other parts from reference TRBV9 and TRBJ1-1): DSGVTQTPKHLITATGQRVTLRCSPRSGDLSVYWYQQSLDQGLQFLIQYYNGEERAKGNILERFSAQQFPDLHSELNLSSLELGDSALYFCASSVVHGGRKLNTEAFFGQGTRLTVV.

V is TRBV18 and J is TRBJ2-7; D gene unclear. This CDR3 contains 14 residues. V lost 3 bases and J lost 6, with 15 bases in between. CDR1 is KGHSH and CDR2 is LQKENI in the germline V gene. The CDR3 reads CASSPDLYGREQYF. CDR3 nucleotide sequence: TGTGCCAGCTCACCCGATCTATACGGGCGCGAGCAGTACTTC.

The genes are TRBV5-6 and TRBJ1-1; a weak D match, TRBD1 (6 bases). The V gene lost 2 bases and the J gene lost 6 bases, with 11 bases spanning the gap. CDR1 SGHDT and CDR2 YYEEEE come from the germline V gene. This CDR3 has 13 amino acids. The chain's CDR3 is CASSFTGAPEAFF. CDR3 nucleotides: TGTGCCAGCAGCTTCACGGGGGCTCCTGAAGCTTTCTTT.

The chain employs TRBV9 and TRBJ2-1; a possible D gene is TRBD2 (6 bases). V was clipped by 3 bases and J by 11 bases, with 15 bases between them. This CDR3 region has 13 residues. Germline lookup yields CDR1 SGDLS and CDR2 YYNGEE. CDR3 protein: CASSADLAPKQFF. CDR3 in DNA: TGTGCCAGCAGCGCCGATCTAGCGCCTAAGCAGTTCTTC.

V is TRBV6-1 and J is TRBJ1-1; D is possibly TRBD1 (6 bases). The CDR3 extends over 14 amino acids. Germline values: CDR1 MNHNS, CDR2 SASEGT. The V and J ends lost 4 bases and 6 bases respectively, with 15 bases between them. The CDR3 protein is CASSARGGESEAFF. The CDR3, as DNA: TGTGCCAGCAGTGCACGTGGGGGCGAGTCTGAAGCTTTCTTT.

The chain links TRBV6-1 to TRBJ1-6; 8 bases align to TRBD1. This CDR3 has 17 residues. Losses at the gene ends were 4 bases for V and 5 bases for J; bases not matched to a gene: 10. Looked up from germline, CDR1 is MNHNS and CDR2 is SASEGT. DNA for the CDR3: TGTGCCAGCAGTGCCCCCCGGACAGGGTTCAATAATTCACCCCTCCACTTT. This gives the protein CASSAPRTGFNNSPLHF.

The rearrangement joins TRBV28 to TRBJ2-7; 14 bases fit TRBD2. The V gene's germline CDR1 is MDHEN and CDR2 SYDVKM. Trimming took 6 bases from V and 4 from J; bases not matched to a gene: 5. The CDR3 consists of 15 residues. CDR3 sequence reads: CASSRGTSGSYEQYF. The CDR3 region has the DNA TGTGCCAGCAGCCGGGGGACTAGCGGGAGTTACGAGCAGTACTTC.

This rearrangement joins TRBV30 to TRBJ2-1; the D is unclear. V gave up 4 bases and J gave up 8 bases, with 18 bases separating them. The CDR3 consists of 14 residues. Germline CDR1 and CDR2: GTSNPN and SVGIG (reference sequence). The CDR3 spells CAWTLGGIFHEQFF. DNA for the CDR3: TGTGCCTGGACGCTCGGTGGGATATTCCATGAGCAGTTCTTC.

The chain joins TRBV28 to TRBJ2-4, with TRBD1 matching over 8 bases. Trimming at V came to 5 bases and at J to 6 bases, leaving 12 bases not matched to a gene. Germline V gives CDR1 MDHEN, CDR2 SYDVKM. The CDR3 totals 16 residues. CDR3 in DNA: TGTGCCAGCAGTCCTCCTCAGGGGGCATCGGGAAACATTCAGTACTTC. This translates into CASSPPQGASGNIQYF. Full variable domain (remainder filled in from reference TRBV28 and TRBJ2-4): DVKVTQSSRYLVKRTGEKVFLECVQDMDHENMFWYRQDPGLGLRLIYFSYDVKMKEKGDIPEGYSVSREKKERFSLILESASTNQTSMYLCASSPPQGASGNIQYFGAGTRLSVL.

This clone was counted between two and nine times. The chain joins TRBV14 to TRBJ1-2, with D possibly matching TRBD1 (6 bases). The CDR3 consists of 13 residues. Trimming shortened V by 4 bases and J by 4 bases, and 10 bases separated the two germline ends. In germline, CDR1 is SGHDN, CDR2 FVKESK. DNA for the CDR3: TGTGCCAGCAGCCGAACAGGGATCTATGGCTACACCTTC. Translated: CASSRTGIYGYTF.

The rearrangement joins TRBV15 to TRBJ2-2, with TRBD2 matching 10 bases. This CDR3 has 19 residues. After removal of 2 bases from V and 5 bases from J, the junction contained 14 bases not matched to a gene. The germline gives CDR1 LNHNV, CDR2 YYDKDF (reference sequence). CDR3 sequence reads: CATSRHLTLKAGGTGELFF. The CDR3 DNA reads as TGTGCCACCAGCAGACACCTCACGTTAAAAGCGGGAGGGACCGGGGAGCTGTTTTTT.

This chain uses TRBV5-1 with TRBJ2-4, with D possibly TRBD1 on 6 matching bases. The germline CDR1 and CDR2 sequences are SGHRS and YFSETQ. The CDR3 runs 13 residues. V was pared by 4 bases and J by 7 bases, with 12 bases between. This chain's CDR3 is CASSMPGQNIQYF. Here the CDR3 DNA reads TGCGCCAGCAGCATGCCCGGACAGAACATTCAGTACTTC.

This clone was seen once. V is TRBV2 and J is TRBJ2-7, with 8 bases fitting TRBD2. The germline V gene encodes CDR1 SNHLY and CDR2 FYNNEI. The trim removed 9 bases at V and 1 base at J, leaving 5 bases unmatched. The CDR3 totals 13 residues. CDR3 sequence reads: CARSPGGSYEQYF. The CDR3 coding sequence is TGTGCCAGAAGTCCGGGAGGGTCCTACGAGCAGTACTTC.

The V call is TRBV11-3, the J call TRBJ2-3, with 7 bases that match TRBD2. The germline V gene encodes CDR1 SGHNT and CDR2 YENEEA. CDR3 length: 15 residues. Germline trimming cut 4 bases from V and 2 bases from J; bases unmatched to any gene: 6. The CDR3 nucleotides are TGTGCCAGCAGCTCGGGCGGGAGAAACACAGATACGCAGTATTTT. It encodes CASSSGGRNTDTQYF.

This clone was seen a handful of times. This chain links TRBV5-1 with TRBJ2-1, with 13 positions matching TRBD2. The CDR3 covers 14 residues. With 0 bases clipped from V and 11 bases from J, the junction kept 2 bases outside the gene matches. Germline V gene lookup returns CDR1 SGHRS and CDR2 YFSETQ. CDR3 sequence: CASSLGTSGSQQFF. As DNA, the CDR3 is TGCGCCAGCAGCTTGGGGACTAGCGGGAGTCAGCAGTTCTTC. Full variable domain (rest looked up from reference TRBV5-1 and TRBJ2-1): KAGVTQTPRYLIKTRGQQVTLSCSPISGHRSVSWYQQTPGQGLQFLFEYFSETQRNKGNFPGRFSGRQFSNSRSEMNVSTLELGDSALYLCASSLGTSGSQQFFGPGTRLTVL.

This clone was seen a handful of times. This chain joins TRBV6-6 and TRBJ1-5; D possibly corresponds to TRBD1 (5 bases). Germline lookup yields CDR1 MNHNY and CDR2 SVGAGI (reference sequence). The CDR3 has 13 amino acids. V was trimmed by 5 bases and J by 3 bases, leaving 8 bases between them. The CDR3 sequence is CASSRQFNQPQHF. CDR3 coding DNA: TGTGCCAGCAGTCGACAGTTCAATCAGCCCCAGCATTTT.

Worth noting for this clone: The sample has other DNA sequences that encode this CDR3 too. This chain connects TRBV28 to TRBJ1-1; a weak D match, TRBD1 (6 bases). The CDR3 contains 14 residues. The V and J ends lost 6 bases and 11 bases respectively, with 22 bases between them. CDR1 is MDHEN and CDR2 is SYDVKM in the germline V gene. The CDR3 is CASRTGHPERAAFF. In DNA, the CDR3 is TGTGCCAGCAGAACGGGACATCCGGAAAGGGCGGCTTTCTTT.

CDR3 amino acids: CASSLGQPNTEAFF. CDR3 DNA sequence: TGTGCCAGCAGCTTAGGGCAGCCGAACACTGAAGCTTTCTTT. The J gene is TRBJ1-1, the V gene TRBV7-9, with D unclear. V lost 1 base, J lost 1 base, and 7 bases lay in between. The germline gives CDR1 SEHNR, CDR2 FQNEAQ (reference sequence). This CDR3 contains 14 residues.

This chain joins TRBV5-1 and TRBJ2-1, with TRBD1 matching 7 bases. The CDR3 runs 17 residues. Germline V lookup: CDR1 SGHRS, CDR2 YFSETQ. V shed 2 bases, J shed 1 base, and the junction held 9 bases outside the gene matches. CDR3 sequence reads: CASSLGGYRASYNEQFF. DNA of the CDR3: TGCGCCAGCAGCTTAGGGGGCTACCGGGCTTCCTACAATGAGCAGTTCTTC.

This clone was picked up a small number of times. The chain links TRBV28 to TRBJ2-3; 8 nucleotides match TRBD2. The CDR3 has 20 amino acids. CDR1 and CDR2 (germline): MDHEN, SYDVKM. Trimming cost V 3 bases and J 5 bases; bases outside gene matches: 22. The CDR3 nucleotides read TGTGCCAGCAGTTTCTCTGGGGTAAGAATGACTAGCGCAAGGAGAGATACGCAGTATTTT. It translates to CASSFSGVRMTSARRDTQYF.

The gene calls are TRBV28 and TRBJ1-4, with 9 positions matching TRBD1. CDR3 length: 15 residues. The junction had 7 bases not matched to a gene; V was cut back by 4 bases and J by 7 bases. Germline lookup yields CDR1 MDHEN and CDR2 SYDVKM. CDR3 bases: TGTGCCAGCAGTTCAAACAGGGGGCGTCGTGAAAAACTGTTTTTT. Encoded protein: CASSSNRGRREKLFF.

This chain links TRBV7-3 with TRBJ1-1; 8 bases are a match to TRBD1. CDR3 length: 17 amino acids. After removal of 5 bases from V and 0 bases from J, the junction contained 11 bases not matched to a gene. CDR1 and CDR2 from the germline V gene are SGHTA and FQGTGA. Here the CDR3 DNA reads TGTGCCAGCAGCCCGACAGGGGTATCATCCATGAACACTGAAGCTTTCTTT. It codes for CASSPTGVSSMNTEAFF.

V is TRBV6-1 and J is TRBJ2-3, with D hard to call. The germline V gene encodes CDR1 MNHNS and CDR2 SASEGT. The V end lost 2 bases, the J end lost 11 bases, and 17 bases lay between the germline ends. The CDR3 is 14 amino acids. The DNA for the CDR3 is TGTGCCAGCAGTGAAAGGTGGGGTCCCCTGGGGCAGTATTTT. This encodes CASSERWGPLGQYF.

This clone was counted once. The chain carries TRBV2 and TRBJ2-3, with D uncertain. The CDR3 runs 15 residues. Looked up from germline, CDR1 is SNHLY and CDR2 is FYNNEI. V lost 1 base and J lost 2, with 10 bases in between. The CDR3 region has the DNA TGTGCCAGCAGTGAAGAAGCGTCTTCCACAGATACGCAGTATTTT. Residues: CASSEEASSTDTQYF. Looking up the rest from reference TRBV2 and TRBJ2-3 gives the full variable domain: EPEVTQTPSHQVTQMGQEVILRCVPISNHLYFYWYRQILGQKVEFLVSFYNNEISEKSEIFDDQFSVERPDGSNFTLKIRSTKLEDSAMYFCASSEEASSTDTQYFGPGTRLTVL.